In its sample, the clone carrying this T cell receptor beta chain was seen once. Trimming pared 4 bases from V and 9 bases from J, leaving 8 bases between. Germline V lookup: CDR1 SGHKS, CDR2 YYEKEE (reference sequence). The CDR3 runs 12 residues. The table came from immunoSEQ multiplex PCR; TCRdb's copy has only in-frame clones and leaves some out. The table includes 85,000 to 90,000 clones, around 80% detected once. The record originates from a study of blood T cell repertoires in COVID-19. What was sequenced was peripheral blood. This clonotype was sampled from a woman older than 75 with acute or convalescent COVID-19. The gene calls are TRBV5-5 and TRBJ1-6; D is undetermined. CDR3 protein: CASSPPRSPLHF. As DNA, the CDR3 is TGTGCCAGCAGCCCTCCTCGTTCACCCCTCCACTTT.